The present TCR beta chain was sequenced within a study of blood T cell repertoires in COVID-19 (TCRdb year 2020). A note on the overall study: Samples covering the acute and convalescent phases of COVID-19 were provided by collaborators in the United States, Italy and Spain. Samples were obtained from the ongoing ImmuneRACE study (first 160 participants) and from over 1,000 subjects provided by 6 global collaborators. Deeply sampled blood TCRbeta repertoires from subjects exposed to, actively infected with, or recovered from COVID-19 were included in the dataset. The prospective study material was composed of cDNA or gDNA derived from T cells, B-cell-depleted T cells, or PBMCs. The repertoires were released in a freely available public database intended as a resource for research on the immune response to SARS-CoV-2. Where available, HLA class I and class II types were obtained from metadata supplied by the sample provider rather than from assay-based typing. The sample metadata nearly always contained a de-identified subject ID, COVID-19 status, age in years and sex.

The CDR3 starts with the cysteine, ends with the phenylalanine, and has 14 residues. Solely the CDR3 DNA is kept, with 42 bases framed from the first base. Per the germline V gene, LGHNA is the CDR1 and YSLEER is the CDR2. V is cut by 4 bases and J by 6 bases, and the space between the germline ends is 10 bases. Study-wide conclusions, independent of this receptor: Clinical and demographic metadata were provided uncurated, with the amount varying by source and participant.

Comment on this clone: Its antigen is still unknown. Per-base quality was not reported, and no clone a single base away is much larger than it.

Collaborating institutions collected whole blood in K2EDTA tubes following their own protocols. Collaborator samples were shipped for TCRbeta analysis as frozen whole blood, isolated PBMCs, or DNA extracted from either sample type. The immunoSEQ Assay, a bias-controlled multiplex PCR, was used to amplify TCRbeta CDR3 regions from genomic DNA. As for how the authors treated the data: The number of nucleated cells in each sample was estimated by amplification of reference gene primers within the assay. To quantify the absolute abundance of each unique TCRbeta CDR3 rearrangement, sequence reads were collapsed and filtered. For each sample, productive Simpson clonality was calculated as the square root of Simpson's diversity index over productive rearrangements. The immuneACCESS repertoire file appears here via TCRdb, limited to in-frame rearrangements. These files lack a portion of the clones; in checked studies, under half of the deficit traces to unresolved V genes, and the cause of the others is not known. The V and J calls and the clone size are those of that table, but D and trimming were determined from the DNA. The sample table contains about 340,000 clones; only one count was recorded for around four fifths of them. The top ten clonotypes cover 2.5% to 3% of the sample.

This sequence uses TRBV4-3 and TRBJ1-6; tentative D gene TRBD1, with 6 bases matching. The clonotype originates from a man aged 25-45 years with active or convalescent COVID-19. The sample comprised peripheral blood. The nucleotide sequence is TGCGCCAGCAGCCGGGGACAACTTAATTCACCCCTCCACTTT. Translated, it reads CASSRGQLNSPLHF.